The sequence of this T cell receptor beta chain was determined in a study of cytomegalovirus exposure and HLA in healthy donors. CDR3 length equals 16 residues. Germline-derived CDR1 and CDR2 are SEHNR and FQNEAQ (reference sequence). J was trimmed by 2 bases and V by 3 bases; bases with no gene match: 7. With 60 Vbeta and 13 Jbeta primers, the PCR was carried out. Libraries were prepared by immunoSEQ multiplex PCR; TCRdb keeps only in-frame clonotypes and omits some of them. The table has about 100,000 clones, roughly 80% seen once. This clone was counted between two and nine times. The receptor comes from a man aged 40-55 years in good health and CMV-seropositive. The gene calls are TRBV7-9 and TRBJ1-1; 9 bases are shared with TRBD1. Sequenced material: PBMCs. CDR3 loop: CASSFPGGQGNTEAFF. DNA of the CDR3: TGTGCCAGCAGCTTCCCCGGGGGACAGGGTAACACTGAAGCTTTCTTT.